This T cell receptor (beta chain) was documented in a study of CD8+ T cells in alopecia areata. Background on the study: Treated patients were given oral tofacitinib, which was dosed at 5 to 10 mg twice daily.

Details on this clone: Its antigen is undetermined.

This sample's treatment: oral pan-JAK inhibitor, 5-10 mg twice daily. The germline V and J ends were trimmed by 1 base and 8 bases, with 16 bases remaining between them. The germline gives CDR1 SNHLY, CDR2 FYNNEI. The CDR3 loop spans 15 amino acids. Extracted RNA was reverse transcribed, and the resulting cDNA served as sequencing template. Some clones are missing from TCRdb's copy, which holds only in-frame ones; the method was immunoSEQ multiplex PCR. This table has roughly 220,000 clones, 66% appearing once. Study conclusions and caveats: Scalp repertoires also include resident alphabeta T cells from normal skin. Higher clonality than in normal scalp was seen in lesional scalp, especially alopecia totalis/universalis.

The J gene is TRBJ2-3, the V gene TRBV2, with D unresolved. This clonotype was obtained from a human donor with alopecia areata. Material: CD4+ T cells sorted from blood, obtained at approximately week 45, from a patient treated with tofacitinib. CDR3 coding DNA: TGTGCCAGCAGTGAAGAAGAGGTATCTGGTCCTACGCAGTATTTT. Protein sequence: CASSEEEVSGPTQYF. Based on the CDR3 plus reference TRBV2 and TRBJ2-3, the full variable domain is EPEVTQTPSHQVTQMGQEVILRCVPISNHLYFYWYRQILGQKVEFLVSFYNNEISEKSEIFDDQFSVERPDGSNFTLKIRSTKLEDSAMYFCASSEEEVSGPTQYFGPGTRLTVL.